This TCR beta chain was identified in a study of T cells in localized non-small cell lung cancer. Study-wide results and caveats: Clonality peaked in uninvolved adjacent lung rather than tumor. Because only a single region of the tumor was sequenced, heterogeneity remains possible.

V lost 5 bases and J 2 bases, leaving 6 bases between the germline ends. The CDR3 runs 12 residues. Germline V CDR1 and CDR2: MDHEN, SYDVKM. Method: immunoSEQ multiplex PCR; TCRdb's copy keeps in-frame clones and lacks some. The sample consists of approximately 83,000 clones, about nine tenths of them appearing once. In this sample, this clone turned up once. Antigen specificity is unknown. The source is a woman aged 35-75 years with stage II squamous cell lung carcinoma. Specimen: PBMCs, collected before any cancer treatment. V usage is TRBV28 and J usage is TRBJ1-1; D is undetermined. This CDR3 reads CASSVFNTEAFF. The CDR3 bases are TGTGCCAGCAGTGTCTTCAACACTGAAGCTTTCTTT.